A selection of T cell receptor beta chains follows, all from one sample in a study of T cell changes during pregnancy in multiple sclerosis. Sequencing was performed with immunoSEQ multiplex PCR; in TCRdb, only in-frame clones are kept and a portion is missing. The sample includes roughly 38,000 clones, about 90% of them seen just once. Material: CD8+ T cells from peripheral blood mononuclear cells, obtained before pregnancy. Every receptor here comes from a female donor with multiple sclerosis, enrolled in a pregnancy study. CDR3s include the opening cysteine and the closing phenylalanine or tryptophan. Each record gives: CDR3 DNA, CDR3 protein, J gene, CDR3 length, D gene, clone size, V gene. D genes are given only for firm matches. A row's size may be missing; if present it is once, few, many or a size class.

TGTGCCAGCAGCTCCGCGGGGGGGCTCCCCTACGAGCAGTACTTC	CASSSAGGLPYEQYF	TRBJ2-7	15	TRBD2	few	TRBV5-4
TGTGCCAGCAGCACGCCGGGACTAGGAGACAACATTCAGTACTTC	CASSTPGLGDNIQYF	TRBJ2-4	15	TRBD2	.	TRBV7-9
TGTGCCAGCGGAGACAGGGGCTACGAGCAGTACTTC	CASGDRGYEQYF	TRBJ2-7	12	TRBD1	.	TRBV9
TGTGCCAGCAGCCCTTCAGGGGGCGCGGCTGAAAAACTGTTTTTT	CASSPSGGAAEKLFF	TRBJ1-4	15	TRBD1	.	TRBV9
TGTGCCAGCAGCTTCCCCAGGGGGGACACTGAAGCTTTCTTT	CASSFPRGDTEAFF	TRBJ1-1	14	TRBD1	.	TRBV13
TGTGCCAGCAGCTCAGCAAGGAAGGGGCAGGATGAGCAGTTCTTC	CASSSARKGQDEQFF	TRBJ2-1	15	.	.	TRBV7-9
TGTGCCAGCAGTTCGGCGAGGGCCATCATGAACACTGAAGCTTTCTTT	CASSSARAIMNTEAFF	TRBJ1-1	16	.	.	TRBV27
TGTGCCAGCAGCTTCCCCGGGACTAGTCCCGAGCAGTACTTC	CASSFPGTSPEQYF	TRBJ2-7	14	TRBD2	.	TRBV7-9
TGTGCCAGCAGTTCCTCTCTCGACAGCTACAATGAGCAGTTCTTC	CASSSSLDSYNEQFF	TRBJ2-1	15	.	.	TRBV6-5
TGTGCCACCAGCAGAGACGGGGATAGCAATCAGCCCCAGCATTTT	CATSRDGDSNQPQHF	TRBJ1-5	15	.	.	TRBV15
TGTGCCAGCAGCTTGGTCGCGGGTTATCAGCCCCAGCATTTT	CASSLVAGYQPQHF	TRBJ1-5	14	.	.	TRBV5-5
TGTGCCAGCAGTTGGGACAGGTTAGGAGAGACCCAGTACTTC	CASSWDRLGETQYF	TRBJ2-5	14	TRBD1	.	TRBV27
TGTGCCAGCAGACAACGACAGGGATCTGAAAAACTGTTTTTT	CASRQRQGSEKLFF	TRBJ1-4	14	TRBD1	.	TRBV6-5
TGTGCCTGGAGTGTCCCAAAAGGGAGGAGAACTGAAGCTTTCTTT	CAWSVPKGRRTEAFF	TRBJ1-1	15	.	.	TRBV30
TGTGCCAGCAGCCTCAGGTGGGGGGGCCCCTACGAGCAGTACTTC	CASSLRWGGPYEQYF	TRBJ2-7	15	.	once	TRBV9
TGTGCCAGCAGTTTCAATCCAGGGTACGAAAAACTGTTTTTT	CASSFNPGYEKLFF	TRBJ1-4	14	.	few	TRBV27
TGTGCCAGCACCCCTCCGGGGGGGGATGAGCAGTTCTTC	CASTPPGGDEQFF	TRBJ2-1	13	TRBD2	.	TRBV28
TGTGCCAGCAGCGTAGGGGAGCTGGGGGCACCTCAAGAGACCCAGTACTTC	CASSVGELGAPQETQYF	TRBJ2-5	17	.	.	TRBV9
TGTGCCAGCAGCTCTGATTACAGGGACGACGAGCAGTACTTC	CASSSDYRDDEQYF	TRBJ2-7	14	.	.	TRBV6-1
TGTGCCAGCAGCTCTACCCCGAACACTGAAGCTTTCTTT	CASSSTPNTEAFF	TRBJ1-1	13	.	once	TRBV11-2
TGTGCCAGCAGCGGACCGGGACTAAGAGCCGGGGAGCTGTTTTTT	CASSGPGLRAGELFF	TRBJ2-2	15	TRBD2	.	TRBV9
TGTGCCAGCAGCGTAGATGAAGGGGGGGTAAGCACTGAAGCTTTCTTT	CASSVDEGGVSTEAFF	TRBJ1-1	16	.	.	TRBV9
TGTGCCAGCAGTGGACAGGGGAGAGAGACCCAGTACTTC	CASSGQGRETQYF	TRBJ2-5	13	TRBD1	.	TRBV5-6
TGTGCCAGCAGTGGCGGGGGGGGCCTCATGAACACTGAAGCTTTCTTT	CASSGGGGLMNTEAFF	TRBJ1-1	16	.	once	TRBV2
TGTGCCAGCAGCGTATCTAGCGGGAACACCGGGGAGCTGTTTTTT	CASSVSSGNTGELFF	TRBJ2-2	15	TRBD2	.	TRBV9
TGCGCCAGCTCACCCCCGACAGACTCCTACGAGCAGTACTTC	CASSPPTDSYEQYF	TRBJ2-7	14	.	.	TRBV5-1
TGTGCCAGCAGGACGGGGACAGCCTCTAGGGGCTACACCTTC	CASRTGTASRGYTF	TRBJ1-2	14	TRBD1	.	TRBV5-6
TGTGCCAGCAGTGAAGCGTGGGGCAGAAACACTGAAGCTTTCTTT	CASSEAWGRNTEAFF	TRBJ1-1	15	.	.	TRBV6-1
TGCGCCAGCAGCCAGAAAGACCGGACTAGCGATGAGCAGTTCTTC	CASSQKDRTSDEQFF	TRBJ2-1	15	TRBD2	.	TRBV4-1
TGTGCCAGCAGCCAGATCTGGACAGGGCTTTTCTATTCACCCCTCCACTTT	CASSQIWTGLFYSPLHF	TRBJ1-6	17	TRBD1	.	TRBV14
TGTGCCAGCAGCGTAGCCGAAGGGAGTTCCTACAATGAGCAGTTCTTC	CASSVAEGSSYNEQFF	TRBJ2-1	16	.	once	TRBV9
TGTGCCAGCAGCTTAGGCGGGACTCTGCTTACTTACGAGCAGTACTTC	CASSLGGTLLTYEQYF	TRBJ2-7	16	.	.	TRBV11-1
TGTGCCAGCAGCCCGGTGGCCTTCTCAGGGGGAGCTAACTATGGCTACACCTTC	CASSPVAFSGGANYGYTF	TRBJ1-2	18	TRBD1	.	TRBV5-6
TGTGCCAGCAGTCTGACGACAGGGAAGGACTATGGCTACACCTTC	CASSLTTGKDYGYTF	TRBJ1-2	15	TRBD1	.	TRBV6-5
TGTGCCAGTAAATGGCGGGGGCCGACCCAAGAGACCCAGTACTTC	CASKWRGPTQETQYF	TRBJ2-5	15	.	.	TRBV25-1
TGTGCCAGCAGCTTGTACCTAGCGGACAATGAGCAGTTCTTC	CASSLYLADNEQFF	TRBJ2-1	14	TRBD2	.	TRBV5-6
TGCGCCAGCAGTGAGGGCAGGGGAGTGACGGATACGCAGTATTTT	CASSEGRGVTDTQYF	TRBJ2-3	15	.	.	TRBV10-2
TGTGCCAGCAGTGAAAATAGCGGTGACACAGATACGCAGTATTTT	CASSENSGDTDTQYF	TRBJ2-3	15	.	few	TRBV6-4
TGTGCCAGCCGGGGGGAGCGGGGGGGCCTGGGCACAGATACGCAGTATTTT	CASRGERGGLGTDTQYF	TRBJ2-3	17	TRBD2	.	TRBV2
TGTGCCAGCAGTGAGCAACAGGGAAATCAGCCCCAGCATTTT	CASSEQQGNQPQHF	TRBJ1-5	14	.	.	TRBV6-1
TGTGCCAGTACCCGGCAGGGGAACACCGGGGAGCTGTTTTTT	CASTRQGNTGELFF	TRBJ2-2	14	.	.	TRBV19
TGTGCCAGCAGCTCCAACACTGAAGCTTTCTTT	CASSSNTEAFF	TRBJ1-1	11	.	once	TRBV27
TGCGCCAGCAGGGACAACGAAAACCCCTCTGGAAACACCATATATTTT	CASRDNENPSGNTIYF	TRBJ1-3	16	.	.	TRBV5-1
TGTGCCACCAGGACAGGGGCAGAGACCCAGTACTTC	CATRTGAETQYF	TRBJ2-5	12	TRBD1	.	TRBV2
TGCGCCAGCAGCCAAGCCGGCGGGAACACCGGGGAGCTGTTTTTT	CASSQAGGNTGELFF	TRBJ2-2	15	.	.	TRBV4-1
TGTGCCAGCAGTCCCTACAGGGGAGGAGAGACCCAGTACTTC	CASSPYRGGETQYF	TRBJ2-5	14	.	.	TRBV27
TGTGCCAGCAGCGTATCGTTGTCCGGGGAGCTGTTTTTT	CASSVSLSGELFF	TRBJ2-2	13	.	.	TRBV9
TGTGCCACCGGGGAGGTAGGCACCGGGGAGCTGTTTTTT	CATGEVGTGELFF	TRBJ2-2	13	.	.	TRBV15
TGTGCCAGCAGCTTAGTCCTAGGGGGCGCCGAAGCTTTCTTT	CASSLVLGGAEAFF	TRBJ1-1	14	TRBD1	.	TRBV7-9
TGCAGTGCTAGAGTAGATGGCTACACCTTC	CSARVDGYTF	TRBJ1-2	10	.	.	TRBV20-1
TGTGCCAGCAGCCAAGATCGGGACAGATATTCACCCCTCCACTTT	CASSQDRDRYSPLHF	TRBJ1-6	15	TRBD1	.	TRBV14
TGTGCCAGCTCACCACCGGGACAGATTTCTCTTACGCAGTATTTT	CASSPPGQISLTQYF	TRBJ2-3	15	TRBD1	.	TRBV18
TGCAGCGTTGAGAGGACAGGGACGGGGTTGGATGAGCAGTTCTTC	CSVERTGTGLDEQFF	TRBJ2-1	15	TRBD1	.	TRBV29-1